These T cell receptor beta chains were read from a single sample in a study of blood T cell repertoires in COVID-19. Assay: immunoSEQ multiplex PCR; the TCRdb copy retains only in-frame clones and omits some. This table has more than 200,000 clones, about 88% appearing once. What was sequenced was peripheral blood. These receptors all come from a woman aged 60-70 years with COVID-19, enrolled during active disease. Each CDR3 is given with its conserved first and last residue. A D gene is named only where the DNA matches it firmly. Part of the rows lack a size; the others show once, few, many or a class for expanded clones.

CAISEDRGVGNEQFF	NA	TRBV10-3	TRBD1
CASSYHLEGNEQFF	NA	TRBV6-2/TRBV6-3	NA
CASSQQETQYF	NA	TRBV18	NA
CASSTWDRGLEGYTF	NA	TRBV9	TRBD1
CASSRQGSSYNEQFF	NA	TRBV5-5	NA
CASIQGFNNYGYTF	NA	TRBV2	NA
CASRSTGANYGYTF	few	TRBV27	TRBD1
CASSLRGGYEQYF	NA	TRBV5-1	TRBD2
CASSRTGGIDEQYF	once	TRBV5-1	TRBD1
CASRGLAAQNTGELFF	NA	TRBV19	TRBD2
CASSLHSRDTLLNEQFF	NA	TRBV5-4	NA
CASSRPGLAGGETQYF	NA	TRBV7-9	TRBD2
CASSVAVDREHGYTF	NA	TRBV9	TRBD1
CATSRPGTSGSYEQYF	NA	TRBV15	TRBD2
CASSAGLTYNEQFF	NA	TRBV19	NA
CASSFRGINQPQHF	few	TRBV28	TRBD1
CSASGQGAGEQYF	NA	TRBV20-1	TRBD1
CASSALAGMNTEAFF	NA	TRBV5-5	NA
CATSHEGPPGYGYTF	NA	TRBV15	NA
CASSISLAGRNTQYF	NA	TRBV19	TRBD2
CASSYHPGQGYGYTF	NA	TRBV6-6	TRBD1
CASSLEGGTQINGYTF	NA	TRBV5-1	NA
CASSLPPGLAVGELFF	NA	TRBV7-8	TRBD2
CASSVTGFGAVETQYF	NA	TRBV19	NA
CASSRQGAEAFF	NA	TRBV3-1/TRBV3-2	TRBD1